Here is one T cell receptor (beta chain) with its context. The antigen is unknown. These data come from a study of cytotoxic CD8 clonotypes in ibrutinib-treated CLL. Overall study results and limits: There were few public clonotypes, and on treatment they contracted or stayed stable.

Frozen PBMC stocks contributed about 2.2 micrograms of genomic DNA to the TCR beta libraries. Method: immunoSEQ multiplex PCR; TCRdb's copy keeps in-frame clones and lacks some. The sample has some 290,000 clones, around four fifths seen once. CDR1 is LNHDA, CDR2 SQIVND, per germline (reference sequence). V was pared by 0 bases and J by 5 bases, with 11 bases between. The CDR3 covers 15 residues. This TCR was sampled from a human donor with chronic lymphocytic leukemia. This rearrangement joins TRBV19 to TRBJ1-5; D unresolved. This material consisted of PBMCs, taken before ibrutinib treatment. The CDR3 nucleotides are TGTGCCAGTAGTATAGACTCGGGTTCTTATCAGCCCCAGCATTTT. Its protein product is CASSIDSGSYQPQHF.